Sequencing of this T cell receptor (beta chain) was carried out in a study of OX40 agonist ivuxolimab in advanced cancers. Study details: The group had a mean age of about 64 years, ranged from about 20 to 79, and was 82.7% male. Findings and caveats of the study: In CD8+ T cells, expanded clones were on average more numerous than in CD4+. Expanded peripheral T cells had an undetermined antigen specificity.

As concerns this clone: Its target is not known.

Only in-frame clones appear in the TCRdb table, and some are missing; sequencing was by immunoSEQ multiplex PCR. In the table there are 50,000 or so clones, approximately 80% of which are singletons. CDR1 and CDR2 (germline): SGHTA, FQGNSA. The CDR3 has 14 residues. The ends were cut back, 2 bases at V and 3 bases at J, with 10 bases in the middle. V and J are TRBV7-2 and TRBJ1-1, with D possibly TRBD1 on 5 matching bases. Here the sequenced sample was CD4+ or CD8+ T cells sorted from blood, taken in a trial of the OX40 agonist ivuxolimab. The source of this sequence is an adult with an advanced solid tumor such as melanoma, head and neck, liver or kidney cancer. The CDR3 protein is CASSLQGGDTEAFF. The CDR3 DNA sequence: TGTGCCAGCAGCTTACAGGGAGGGGACACTGAAGCTTTCTTT.